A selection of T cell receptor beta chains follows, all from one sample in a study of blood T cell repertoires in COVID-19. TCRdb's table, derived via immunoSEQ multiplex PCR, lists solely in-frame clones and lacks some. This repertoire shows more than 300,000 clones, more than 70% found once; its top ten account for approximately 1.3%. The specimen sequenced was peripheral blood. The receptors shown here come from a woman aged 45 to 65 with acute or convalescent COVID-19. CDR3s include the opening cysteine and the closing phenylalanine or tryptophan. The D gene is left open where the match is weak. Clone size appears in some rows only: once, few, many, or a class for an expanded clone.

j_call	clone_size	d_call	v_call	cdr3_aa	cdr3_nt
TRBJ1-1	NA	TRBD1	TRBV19	CASSHRQGEAFF	TGTGCCAGTAGTCATAGACAGGGTGAAGCTTTCTTT
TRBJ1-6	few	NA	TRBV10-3	CAISKEPLDSPLHF	TGTGCCATCTCGAAGGAGCCTTTGGATTCACCCCTCCACTTT
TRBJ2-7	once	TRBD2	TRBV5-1	CASCPGEGGSYEQYF	TGCGCCAGCTGCCCGGGGGAGGGCGGCTCCTACGAGCAGTACTTC
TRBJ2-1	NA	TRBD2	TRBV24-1	CATSDSAGGGSDIWVSNEQFF	TGTGCCACCAGTGATAGTGCGGGGGGCGGGAGTGACATTTGGGTATCCAATGAGCAGTTCTTC
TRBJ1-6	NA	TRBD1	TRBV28	CASSPPTGTADSPLHF	TGTGCCAGCAGTCCGCCAACCGGGACAGCAGATTCACCCCTCCACTTT
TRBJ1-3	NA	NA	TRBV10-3	CAISESSYSGNTIYF	TGTGCCATCAGTGAGTCAAGCTACTCTGGAAACACCATATATTTT
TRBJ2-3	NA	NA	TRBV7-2	CASSSLFPDTQYF	TGTGCCAGCAGCAGCCTGTTCCCAGATACGCAGTATTTT
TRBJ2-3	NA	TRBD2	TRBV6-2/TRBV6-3	CASSPSGGGSGGDTQYF	TGTGCCAGCAGTCCCTCCGGCGGGGGATCCGGCGGGGATACGCAGTATTTT
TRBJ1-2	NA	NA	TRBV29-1	CSAGSGDGYTF	TGCAGCGCCGGATCCGGAGATGGCTACACCTTC
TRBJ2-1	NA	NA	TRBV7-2	CASSLSQAQGEQFF	TGTGCCAGCAGCTTGAGCCAGGCCCAGGGTGAGCAGTTCTTC
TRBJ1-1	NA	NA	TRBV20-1	CSASPGPRTNTEAFF	TGCAGTGCTAGTCCGGGTCCCCGAACCAACACTGAAGCTTTCTTT
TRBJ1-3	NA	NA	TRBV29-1	CSVPSPRENTIYF	TGCAGCGTCCCGAGCCCTCGGGAAAACACCATATATTTT
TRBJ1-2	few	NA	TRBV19	CASSITGNAGGYTF	TGTGCCAGTAGTATAACAGGAAATGCGGGGGGCTACACCTTC
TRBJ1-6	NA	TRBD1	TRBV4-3	CASSQGQGASSPLHF	TGCGCCAGCAGCCAAGGACAGGGGGCGAGCTCACCCCTCCACTTT